Listed below are T cell receptor beta chains from one sample, sequenced in a study of glioma-infiltrating T cells. TCRdb re-derived calls from the multiplex PCR reads in MiXCR, one entry per CDR3 protein. The sample records around 350,000 distinct CDR3 sequences, 41% being singletons. Sequenced: glioma tissue, nonneoplastic brain tissue, or PBMCs (not recorded which). All receptors come from a human donor with low-grade glioma or glioblastoma, undergoing nonglioma brain surgery, or in good health (not recorded which). CDR3s include the opening cysteine and the closing phenylalanine or tryptophan. A D gene is named only where the DNA matches it firmly. Clone size is given for some rows only: seen once, a few or many times, or a class if the clone is expanded.

V gene: TRBV6-2/TRBV6-3
CDR3 length: 14
D gene: TRBD2
clone size: many
J gene: TRBJ2-7
CDR3 DNA: TGTGCCAGCACCCTAGGTGGACTAGCGGACGAGCAGTACTTC
CDR3 protein: CASTLGGLADEQYF

V gene: TRBV6-1
CDR3 length: 12
D gene: NA
clone size: NA
J gene: TRBJ1-1
CDR3 DNA: TGTGCCAGCGGTCCCAGAGTGGCTGAAGCTTTCTTT
CDR3 protein: CASGPRVAEAFF

V gene: TRBV12-3/TRBV12-4
CDR3 length: 13
D gene: NA
clone size: NA
J gene: TRBJ1-3
CDR3 DNA: TGTGCCAGCAGTAAAAGCTCTGGAAACACCATATATTTT
CDR3 protein: CASSKSSGNTIYF

V gene: TRBV12-3/TRBV12-4
CDR3 length: 16
D gene: NA
clone size: few
J gene: TRBJ2-1
CDR3 DNA: TGTGCCAGCATTCCTAATAGGGGGGGGTGGGGGAATGAGCAGTTCTTC
CDR3 protein: CASIPNRGGWGNEQFF

V gene: TRBV6-1
CDR3 length: 14
D gene: TRBD1
clone size: few
J gene: TRBJ2-7
CDR3 DNA: TGTGCCAGCAGGGGACAGCTAAGCTCCTACGAGCAGTACTTC
CDR3 protein: CASRGQLSSYEQYF

V gene: TRBV15
CDR3 length: 15
D gene: NA
clone size: many
J gene: TRBJ1-5
CDR3 DNA: TGTGCCACCAGCAGAGGAGGGTATCGCAATCAGCCCCAGCATTTT
CDR3 protein: CATSRGGYRNQPQHF

V gene: TRBV28
CDR3 length: 11
D gene: NA
clone size: few
J gene: TRBJ1-5
CDR3 DNA: TGTGCCAGCGGGTACAATCAGCCCCAGCATTTT
CDR3 protein: CASGYNQPQHF

V gene: TRBV6-2/TRBV6-3
CDR3 length: 15
D gene: NA
clone size: many
J gene: TRBJ2-1
CDR3 DNA: TGTGCCAGCAGTTCTATTAGGAGGGGAGCCAATGAGCAGTTCTTC
CDR3 protein: CASSSIRRGANEQFF

V gene: TRBV18
CDR3 length: 14
D gene: NA
clone size: NA
J gene: TRBJ2-3
CDR3 DNA: TGTGCCAGCTCACCGGCTGCCCTCCAGGATACGCAGTATTTT
CDR3 protein: CASSPAALQDTQYF

V gene: TRBV4-1
CDR3 length: 16
D gene: TRBD1
clone size: few
J gene: TRBJ2-1
CDR3 DNA: TGCGCCAGCAGCCAAGAGGACAGGGGGCTTTACAATGAGCAGTTCTTC
CDR3 protein: CASSQEDRGLYNEQFF

V gene: TRBV6-2/TRBV6-3
CDR3 length: 14
D gene: NA
clone size: once
J gene: TRBJ2-5
CDR3 DNA: TGTGCCAGCGTAAGGGCATGGCTCCAAGAGACCCAGTACTTC
CDR3 protein: CASVRAWLQETQYF

V gene: TRBV20-1
CDR3 length: 15
D gene: TRBD2
clone size: NA
J gene: TRBJ2-5
CDR3 DNA: TGCAGTGCTAGAAATCGCACTAGCGGACAAGAGACCCAGTACTTC
CDR3 protein: CSARNRTSGQETQYF

V gene: TRBV20-1
CDR3 length: 16
D gene: NA
clone size: many
J gene: TRBJ2-3
CDR3 DNA: TGCAGTGCTACTCCTCTGGCGGCCCTCGCAACAGATACGCAGTATTTT
CDR3 protein: CSATPLAALATDTQYF

V gene: TRBV9
CDR3 length: 15
D gene: TRBD1
clone size: NA
J gene: TRBJ1-1
CDR3 DNA: TGTGCCAGCAGCGTAGCGAATCAGGGGGCCGGGGCAGCTTTCTTT
CDR3 protein: CASSVANQGAGAAFF

V gene: TRBV20-1
CDR3 length: 14
D gene: NA
clone size: NA
J gene: TRBJ2-3
CDR3 DNA: TGCAGTGCTACTCGGGAGCGGCTCACAGATACGCAGTATTTT
CDR3 protein: CSATRERLTDTQYF

V gene: TRBV12-3/TRBV12-4
CDR3 length: 13
D gene: NA
clone size: few
J gene: TRBJ1-1
CDR3 DNA: TGTGCCAGCAGAATCGACTCGTATGGTGAAGCTTTCTTT
CDR3 protein: CASRIDSYGEAFF

V gene: TRBV28
CDR3 length: 12
D gene: NA
clone size: few
J gene: TRBJ2-1
CDR3 DNA: TGTGCCAGCAGTCCCCTAGGGAGCGAGCAGTTCTTC
CDR3 protein: CASSPLGSEQFF

V gene: TRBV9
CDR3 length: 14
D gene: NA
clone size: NA
J gene: TRBJ1-2
CDR3 DNA: TGTGCCAGCAGCAGGCAGGGGAAAGTCTATGGCTACACCTTC
CDR3 protein: CASSRQGKVYGYTF

V gene: TRBV4-2
CDR3 length: 17
D gene: NA
clone size: few
J gene: TRBJ2-7
CDR3 DNA: TGTGCCAGCAGCCAAGATAATATGGCGGGACGGGCCTACGAGCAGTACTTC
CDR3 protein: CASSQDNMAGRAYEQYF